This passage covers 10 T cell receptor beta chains from one sample sequenced in a study of blood T cells in healthy people across ages (dated by TCRdb to about 2015). The library relied on 5' RACE. Reads for this sample came from an Illumina HiSeq 2500. A second PCR of roughly 7 to 12 cycles was run with a J-beta primer mix and a sample-barcoded 5' primer. TCRdb trimmed the raw reads at Q25, called clones with MiXCR and kept productive beta chains. Under each unique CDR3 protein, matching rows form one entry showing the most common genes and DNA. This sample is represented by more than 500,000 distinct CDR3 sequences; about 25% of them were singletons. Together, the top ten hold 18% of the sample. What was sequenced was blood. These receptors came from a woman aged 70-85 years in good health.

The V and J genes are TRBV20-1 and TRBJ2-3; TRBD1 is a possible D gene (6 bases). The CDR3 runs to 13 residues. From germline, CDR1 is DFQATT and CDR2 SNEGSKA (reference sequence). Trimming took 6 bases from V and 6 from J, leaving 16 bases between them. Here the CDR3 DNA reads TGCAGTGCCCACGACAGGAGCGGCGATACGCAGTATTTT. Its protein is CSAHDRSGDTQYF.

The chain links TRBV5-1 to TRBJ1-1; possibly TRBD1 for D (5 bases). This CDR3 has 15 amino acids. Germline V gene data show CDR1 as SGHRS and CDR2 as YFSETQ. V was trimmed by 5 bases and J by 2 bases, leaving 16 bases between them. CDR3 loop: CASSPDFGGNTEAFF. The CDR3 DNA reads as TGCGCCAGCAGTCCCGATTTCGGGGGTAACACTGAAGCTTTCTTT.

The chain recombines TRBV6-4 with TRBJ1-2; possibly TRBD1 for D (5 bases). V was shortened by 9 bases and J by 6 bases, with 11 bases between the two germline ends. Germline assignment: CDR1 MRHNA and CDR2 SNTAGT. The CDR3 loop spans 11 amino acids. The CDR3 bases are TGTGCCAGTGGGACGGGTCATGGCTACACCTTC. Protein: CASGTGHGYTF.

This clonotype was picked up a small number of times. The V gene is TRBV4-3, the J gene TRBJ2-1; unclear D gene. CDR1 and CDR2 from the germline V gene are LGHNA and YSLEER. V was cut by 0 bases and J by 7 bases, with 13 bases left in between. The CDR3 has 15 residues. CDR3 DNA: TGCGCCAGCAGCCAAGAGGTGGAGAGTCGGAATGAGCAGTTCTTC. The encoded protein is CASSQEVESRNEQFF.

J is TRBJ1-2 and V is TRBV5-1, with TRBD1 matching over 7 bases. The germline gives CDR1 SGHRS, CDR2 YFSETQ. The trim removed 0 bases at V and 4 bases at J, leaving 6 bases unmatched. This CDR3 is 15 amino acids long. Written as DNA, the CDR3 is TGCGCCAGCAGCTTGGAGTCAGGGGGGTTCTATGGCTACACCTTC. Its translation: CASSLESGGFYGYTF.

The gene calls are TRBV4-3 and TRBJ1-1; D may be TRBD1 (6 bases). The CDR3 contains 19 residues. Germline CDR1 and CDR2: LGHNA and YSLEER. Between the trimmed V and J ends, which lost 1 base and 2 bases, there was a span of 23 bases. CDR3 bases: TGCGCCAGCAGCCAAGGGGGGGCAGGGTCAGTTCCTAGAAACACTGAAGCTTTCTTT. This encodes CASSQGGAGSVPRNTEAFF.

V gene TRBV11-2 combines with J gene TRBJ2-5, with 9 positions matching TRBD2. The germline CDR1 and CDR2 sequences are SGHAT and FQNNGV. The CDR3 contains 16 residues. Trimming took 0 bases from V and 5 from J; bases not matched to a gene: 7. The CDR3 DNA reads as TGTGCCAGCAGCTTAGATGGGCTAGCGGGGATGGAGACCCAGTACTTC. Its protein product is CASSLDGLAGMETQYF.

This clonotype showed up just a few times. V usage is TRBV4-3 and J usage is TRBJ2-5; possibly TRBD1 or TRBD2 for D (6 bases each). CDR3 length: 16 amino acids. Deletions cut 1 base from V and 5 bases from J, with 17 bases between. Germline V gene lookup returns CDR1 LGHNA and CDR2 YSLEER. DNA for the CDR3: TGCGCCAGCAGCCAAGCGGCAGGAGGGGGGTTGGAGACCCAGTACTTC. Translating gives CASSQAAGGGLETQYF.

The sample holds a few counts of this clonotype. The gene calls are TRBV29-1 and TRBJ2-3, with D possibly called TRBD1 or TRBD2 (6 bases each). Trimming stripped 3 bases from V and 4 bases from J, with 8 bases between. The CDR3 consists of 12 residues. In germline, CDR1 is SQVTM, CDR2 ANQGSEA. The CDR3 is CSVDGGADTQYF. CDR3 sequence (DNA): TGCAGCGTTGACGGGGGCGCAGATACGCAGTATTTT.

CDR3 bases: TGCAGTGCCGTAGCAGGGGTTTACGATACGCAGTATTTT. This codes for CSAVAGVYDTQYF. The chain uses TRBV20-1 and TRBJ2-3; maybe TRBD1 (6 bases). V lost 6 bases and J lost 6, with 16 bases in between. The CDR3 contains 13 residues. Germline CDR1 is DFQATT and CDR2 is SNEGSKA (reference sequence).